The 18 T cell receptor beta chains reported below all come from one sample, sequenced in a study of cytomegalovirus exposure and HLA in healthy donors. The PCR ran on 60 Vbeta and 13 Jbeta primers. The protocol was immunoSEQ multiplex PCR, while the TCRdb copy is restricted to in-frame clones and leaves out a portion. The table has 200,000 or so clones, 78% seen once. The sequencing input was PBMCs. These receptors all come from a male donor in good health and CMV-seronegative.

This chain links TRBV19 with TRBJ2-3; TRBD1 aligns across 9 bases. Germline lookup yields CDR1 LNHDA and CDR2 SQIVND (reference sequence). The trim removed 7 bases at V and 3 bases at J, leaving 8 bases unmatched. This CDR3 is 15 amino acids long. In nucleotides, the CDR3 is TGTGCCAGTAAAACGCCGGGACAGGGAACAGATACGCAGTATTTT. This codes for CASKTPGQGTDTQYF.

The V and J genes are TRBV19 and TRBJ1-5; 7 nucleotides line up with TRBD1. The CDR3 length is 14 residues. V lost 10 bases and J lost 0; bases outside the gene matches: 6. The germline V gene has CDR1 LNHDA and CDR2 SQIVND (reference sequence). The CDR3 spells CATTGQYSNQPQHF. CDR3 DNA sequence: TGTGCCACCACGGGACAGTATAGCAATCAGCCCCAGCATTTT. The whole variable domain, remainder taken from reference TRBV19 and TRBJ1-5, is DGGITQSPKYLFRKEGQNVTLSCEQNLNHDAMYWYRQDPGQGLRLIYYSQIVNDFQKGDIAEGYSVSREKKESFPLTVTSAQKNPTAFYLCATTGQYSNQPQHFGDGTRLSIL.

This clone showed up many times. V usage is TRBV5-1 and J usage is TRBJ2-2; 8 nucleotides match TRBD2. Germline values: CDR1 SGHRS, CDR2 YFSETQ. The CDR3 runs to 17 residues. Trimming at V came to 0 bases and at J to 6 bases, leaving 10 bases not matched to a gene. CDR3 amino acids: CASSLVGSGRRSGELFF. DNA of the CDR3: TGCGCCAGCAGCTTGGTAGGGAGCGGGAGAAGATCCGGGGAGCTGTTTTTT.

The V gene is TRBV11-3, the J gene TRBJ2-3, with 13 nucleotides matching TRBD2. V was clipped by 1 base and J by 6 bases; unmatched bases: 7. This CDR3 region has 17 residues. Germline V gene lookup returns CDR1 SGHNT and CDR2 YENEEA. Written as DNA, the CDR3 is TGTGCCAGCAGCTTAGGTGACGGGACTAGCGGGGTTGATACGCAGTATTTT. Translating gives CASSLGDGTSGVDTQYF.

Concerning this clone: This CDR3 is also generated by other DNA sequences in the sample. V gene TRBV9 combines with J gene TRBJ2-7; D perhaps matches TRBD2 (5 bases). The length of the CDR3 is 14 residues. Germline V gene data show CDR1 as SGDLS and CDR2 as YYNGEE. V lost 0 bases and J lost 2, with 9 bases in between. CDR3 DNA: TGTGCCAGCAGCGTAGCTGCGGGTACCTACGAGCAGTACTTC. It encodes CASSVAAGTYEQYF. The variable domain in full, completed from reference TRBV9 and TRBJ2-7, reads DSGVTQTPKHLITATGQRVTLRCSPRSGDLSVYWYQQSLDQGLQFLIQYYNGEERAKGNILERFSAQQFPDLHSELNLSSLELGDSALYFCASSVAAGTYEQYFGPGTRLTVT.

This chain's CDR3 is CASSSTSGKQDTQYF. CDR3 bases: TGCGCCAGCAGCTCGACTAGCGGGAAACAAGATACGCAGTATTTT. This sequence joins TRBV5-1 and TRBJ2-3, with TRBD2 identical over 11 bases. The CDR3 has 15 amino acids. V shed 3 bases and J 5 bases; nucleotides not matched to a gene: 5. The germline gives CDR1 SGHRS, CDR2 YFSETQ.

The gene calls are TRBV27 and TRBJ2-1; TRBD1 might be the D (6 bases). V lost 6 bases and J lost 4, with 16 bases in between. Per the germline V gene, CDR1 is MNHEY and CDR2 is SMNVEV (reference sequence). This CDR3 is 15 amino acids long. The CDR3 spells CASSPTPDSYNEQFF. The CDR3, as DNA: TGTGCCAGCAGCCCAACTCCGGACAGTTACAATGAGCAGTTCTTC.

The chain recombines TRBV19 with TRBJ2-7, with no clear D. The V gene lost 4 bases and the J gene lost 3 bases, with 4 bases spanning the gap. This CDR3 has 11 amino acids. In germline, CDR1 is LNHDA, CDR2 SQIVND (reference sequence). CDR3 coding DNA: TGTGCCAGTAGTAACAGCTACGAGCAGTACTTC. Translating gives CASSNSYEQYF.

The rearrangement links TRBV28 to TRBJ1-2; 7 nucleotides line up with TRBD1. After removal of 6 bases from V and 4 bases from J, the junction contained 8 bases not matched to a gene. CDR3 length: 14 amino acids. Germline lookup yields CDR1 MDHEN and CDR2 SYDVKM. This CDR3 is CASRTSDRVYGYTF. The CDR3 DNA reads TGTGCCAGCAGGACCTCAGACAGGGTCTATGGCTACACCTTC.

The chain employs TRBV5-1 and TRBJ2-3, with 10 bases identical to TRBD2. This CDR3 has 16 amino acids. From germline, CDR1 is SGHRS and CDR2 YFSETQ. The V segment lost 4 bases and the J segment 2 bases; nucleotides outside the gene matches: 7. The CDR3 is CASSRLAGVNTDTQYF. The CDR3 nucleotides read TGCGCCAGCAGCAGGCTAGCGGGAGTAAACACAGATACGCAGTATTTT.

This chain uses TRBV20-1 with TRBJ1-2, with D perhaps matching TRBD1 (5 bases). The CDR3 contains 11 residues. Germline V gene sequence: CDR1 DFQATT, CDR2 SNEGSKA (reference sequence). The V end lost 3 bases, the J end lost 7 bases, and 9 bases lay between the germline ends. In nucleotides, the CDR3 is TGCAGTGCTAGTGGGGGGGTTGGCTACACCTTC. It is translated as CSASGGVGYTF.

The CDR3 sequence is CASSRIAGGVTDTQYF. In DNA, the CDR3 is TGTGCCAGCAGCCGGATAGCGGGAGGAGTAACAGATACGCAGTATTTT. The V and J genes are TRBV14 and TRBJ2-3; the match to TRBD2 covers 10 bases. Germline-derived CDR1 and CDR2 are SGHDN and FVKESK. V lost 4 bases, J lost 3 bases, and 7 bases stayed unmatched. The CDR3 covers 16 residues.

The chain combines TRBV19 with TRBJ2-2; 10 positions agree with TRBD1. CDR1 is LNHDA and CDR2 is SQIVND in the germline V gene (reference sequence). V gave up 7 bases and J gave up 4 bases; unmatched junction bases: 6. This CDR3 region has 15 residues. The CDR3 region has the DNA TGTGCCAGTACCCCGACAGGGGGCACCACCGGGGAGCTGTTTTTT. Protein product: CASTPTGGTTGELFF.

This clone was detected once. The chain is built from TRBV9 and TRBJ2-1; 7 positions match TRBD1. Germline V gives CDR1 SGDLS, CDR2 YYNGEE. The CDR3 extends over 16 amino acids. The V gene end was trimmed by 6 bases and the J gene end by 7 bases; junction bases not matched to a gene: 16. As DNA, the CDR3 is TGTGCCAGCAATGAGGGGAAAAGGGGGCGAGGGAATGAGCAGTTCTTC. It specifies CASNEGKRGRGNEQFF.

The genes are TRBV7-3 and TRBJ2-3; TRBD2 aligns across 7 bases. Germline V gene lookup returns CDR1 SGHTA and CDR2 FQGTGA. The trim removed 3 bases at V and 4 bases at J, leaving 7 bases unmatched. This CDR3 has 15 residues. This CDR3 is CASSFGAGEADTQYF. The CDR3 coding sequence is TGTGCCAGCAGCTTCGGCGCGGGAGAGGCAGATACGCAGTATTTT.

This chain joins TRBV5-1 and TRBJ1-2, with 10 bases matching TRBD1. This CDR3 has 15 residues. The V and J ends lost 2 bases and 5 bases, in that order; junction bases with no gene match: 6. The germline V gene encodes CDR1 SGHRS and CDR2 YFSETQ. In DNA, the CDR3 is TGCGCCAGCAGCTTACAGGGACAGGGGATTTATGGCTACACCTTC. Protein: CASSLQGQGIYGYTF.

The rearrangement joins TRBV2 to TRBJ2-5; D is possibly TRBD1 (5 bases). Germline CDR1 SNHLY, CDR2 FYNNEI. Trimming removed 8 bases at V and 6 bases at J, with 13 bases between. The length of the CDR3 is 12 residues. DNA of the CDR3: TGTGCCAGCCTTACGTTGGGGCAGACCCAGTACTTC. Translating it yields CASLTLGQTQYF.

The chain joins TRBV6-1 to TRBJ2-1; 7 bases are a match to TRBD2. V was clipped by 6 bases and J by 4 bases; unmatched bases: 9. Germline V gene lookup returns CDR1 MNHNS and CDR2 SASEGT. This CDR3 has 15 residues. The CDR3 DNA reads as TGTGCCAGCAGCCTCATAGCGGGTGATTACAATGAGCAGTTCTTC. Its translation: CASSLIAGDYNEQFF.